Each of the 2 T cell receptor beta chains below was sequenced from the same sample in a study of CD8 T cells in Susac syndrome. RNA was extracted with the RNeasy kit, and a quantity of roughly 0.5 to 1 ug was reverse transcribed using random hexamers. TCRdb fed the immunoSEQ multiplex PCR reads into MiXCR, producing one record per CDR3 protein. The table lists about 190,000 distinct CDR3 sequences, under 97% of them singletons, with 0.09% to 0.1% in the top ten. The source material was CD4+ T cells from PBMCs. The origin of the receptors is a human donor with Susac syndrome.

The chain links TRBV5-6 to TRBJ2-4; possibly TRBD1 for D (5 bases). V shed 0 bases and J shed 9 bases, with 19 bases lying between them. Germline CDR1 is SGHDT and CDR2 is YYEEEE. This CDR3 contains 16 residues. The DNA of the CDR3 is TGTGCCAGCAGCTTGGGTCCAGACCCGGCCACAGGCATTCAGTACTTC. This encodes CASSLGPDPATGIQYF.

The chain uses TRBV12-3 or TRBV12-4 and TRBJ2-3; the match to TRBD1 covers 8 bases. CDR3 length equals 14 residues. Trimming removed 3 bases from V and 5 bases from J; junction bases left unmatched: 4. The CDR3 sequence is CASSLQGAQDTQYF. The CDR3 DNA reads TGTGCCAGCAGTTTGCAGGGGGCACAAGATACGCAGTATTTT.